Shown below are 5 T cell receptor beta chains from a single sample sequenced in a study of T cells in Graves' hyperthyroidism and ophthalmopathy. Template material for amplifying TCR beta CDR3 regions consisted of RNA transcripts. TCR CDR3 underwent first-round RT-PCR with the HTBI primer set. MiXCR, applied by TCRdb to the multiplex PCR reads, yields one record per CDR3 protein. The table includes 660,000 or so distinct CDR3 sequences, less than 25% detected once. The sequencing sample was made of blood. The receptors were gathered from a man aged 25-40 years with Graves' ophthalmopathy.

This clonotype has at least ten counts. The chain links TRBV7-2 to TRBJ2-1; 9 positions match TRBD2. V trimming: 6 bases; J trimming: 5 bases; junction bases outside the gene matches: 8. CDR1 is SGHTA, CDR2 FQGNSA, per germline. This CDR3 has 15 residues. The CDR3 DNA reads TGTGCCAGCAGGCCTAGCGGGGCCACCCACAATGAGCAGTTCTTC. This codes for CASRPSGATHNEQFF.

V gene TRBV30 combines with J gene TRBJ2-7; TRBD1 or TRBD2 may be the D gene (5 bases each). Germline V gives CDR1 GTSNPN, CDR2 SVGIG (reference sequence). The length of the CDR3 is 12 residues. Trimming shortened V by 8 bases and J by 2 bases, and 13 bases separated the two germline ends. CDR3 amino acids: CALRDRTYEQYF. CDR3 nucleotide sequence: TGTGCCCTTCGGGACCGCACCTACGAGCAGTACTTC.

This clonotype was detected only a few times. The V call is TRBV20-1, the J call TRBJ2-1; 7 nucleotides line up with TRBD2. Germline V gene data show CDR1 as DFQATT and CDR2 as SNEGSKA (reference sequence). V trimming: 0 bases; J trimming: 7 bases; junction bases outside the gene matches: 12. The CDR3 sequence is 16 residues long. The CDR3 DNA sequence: TGCAGTGCTAGAGATAGGCGGGGGAGGGGTAGTAATGAGCAGTTCTTC. Translating gives CSARDRRGRGSNEQFF.

This clonotype has ten or more counts. V gene TRBV6-1 combines with J gene TRBJ2-7, with 7 bases lining up with TRBD2. There are 14 residues in the CDR3. The V and J ends lost 2 bases and 4 bases, in that order; junction bases with no gene match: 5. Germline CDR1 and CDR2: MNHNS and SASEGT. As DNA, the CDR3 is TGTGCCAGCAGTGAACGAGCGGGATGGTACGAGCAGTACTTC. Encoded protein: CASSERAGWYEQYF.

The table lists this clonotype with a few counts. The chain joins TRBV20-1 to TRBJ2-7; 9 bases line up with TRBD1. Germline CDR1 reads DFQATT; CDR2 reads SNEGSKA (reference sequence). The CDR3 runs 12 residues. The junction had 4 bases not matched to a gene; V was cut back by 6 bases and J by 4 bases. DNA for the CDR3: TGCAGTGCGGGAGACAGGGGGTACGAGCAGTACTTC. Its protein is CSAGDRGYEQYF.